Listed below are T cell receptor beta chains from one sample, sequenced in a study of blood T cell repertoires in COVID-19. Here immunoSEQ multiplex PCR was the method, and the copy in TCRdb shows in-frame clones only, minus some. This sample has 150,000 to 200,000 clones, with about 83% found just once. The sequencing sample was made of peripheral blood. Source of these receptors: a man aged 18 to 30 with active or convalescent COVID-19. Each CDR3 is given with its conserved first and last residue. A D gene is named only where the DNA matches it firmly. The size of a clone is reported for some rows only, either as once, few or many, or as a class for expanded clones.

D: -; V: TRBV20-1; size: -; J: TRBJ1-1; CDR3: CSASNSQVGNTEAFF; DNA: TGCAGTGCTAGTAATTCGCAGGTTGGGAACACTGAAGCTTTCTTT
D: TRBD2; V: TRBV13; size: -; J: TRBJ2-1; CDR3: CASSLSRGQSGLPYNEQFF; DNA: TGTGCCAGCAGCCTCTCCCGAGGGCAGTCGGGACTACCCTACAATGAGCAGTTCTTC
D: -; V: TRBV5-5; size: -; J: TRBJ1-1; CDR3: CASSLDRLGGSF; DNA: TGTGCCAGCAGCTTAGACAGGTTGGGCGGCTCCTTT
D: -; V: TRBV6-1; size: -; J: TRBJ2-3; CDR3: CASSSAVQGTQYF; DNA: TGTGCCAGCAGCTCTGCGGTCCAGGGGACGCAGTATTTT
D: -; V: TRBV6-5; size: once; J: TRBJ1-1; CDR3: CASRRGRTEAFF; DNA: TGTGCCAGCAGACGAGGGAGGACTGAAGCTTTCTTT
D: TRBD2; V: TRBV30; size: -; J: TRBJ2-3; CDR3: CAWSRVGGSTDTQYF; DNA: TGTGCCTGGAGTAGGGTTGGCGGGAGTACAGATACGCAGTATTTT
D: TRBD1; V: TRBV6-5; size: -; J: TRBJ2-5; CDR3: CASNPQGAQETQYF; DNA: TGTGCCAGCAACCCACAGGGGGCCCAAGAGACCCAGTACTTC
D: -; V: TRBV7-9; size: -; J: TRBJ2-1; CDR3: CASSLELNEQFF; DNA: TGTGCCAGCAGCCTCGAGCTAAATGAGCAGTTCTTC
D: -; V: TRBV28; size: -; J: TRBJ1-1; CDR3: CASASENTEAFF; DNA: TGTGCCAGCGCGAGTGAGAACACTGAAGCTTTCTTT
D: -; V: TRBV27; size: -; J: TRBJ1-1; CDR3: CASSFLGSGAPEAFF; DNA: TGTGCCAGCAGTTTTCTTGGGTCAGGGGCGCCGGAAGCTTTCTTT
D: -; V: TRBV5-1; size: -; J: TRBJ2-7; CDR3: CASSGMGRGGYEQYF; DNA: TGCGCCAGCAGCGGGATGGGCAGGGGCGGTTACGAGCAGTACTTC
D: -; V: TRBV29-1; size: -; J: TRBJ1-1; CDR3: CSVEDRKGQAFF; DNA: TGCAGCGTTGAAGATCGTAAGGGGCAAGCTTTCTTT
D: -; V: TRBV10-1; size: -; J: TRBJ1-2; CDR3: CANSRGRCYGYTF; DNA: TGCGCCAACTCACGGGGGAGGTGCTATGGCTACACCTTC
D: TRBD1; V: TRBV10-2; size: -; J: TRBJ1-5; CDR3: CASSETGFTGAISAPQHF; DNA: TGCGCCAGCAGTGAGACTGGTTTCACAGGGGCGATATCAGCGCCCCAGCATTTT